This T cell receptor beta chain was retrieved from a study of PD-1 blockade in classical Hodgkin lymphoma. Broader study findings: By C4D1, CD4+ diversity increased significantly, especially in complete responders.

Sequenced by immunoSEQ multiplex PCR; TCRdb stores in-frame clones only, minus some. This table has about 23,000 clones, less than 85% appearing once. Each of the patients experienced relapse following autologous stem cell transplantation, and their brentuximab vedotin exposure differed. Best responses fell into complete response, partial response or progressive disease. About this clone: Its antigen is not known.

CDR3 length equals 15 residues. Trimming removed 4 bases at V and 2 bases at J, with 12 bases between. In germline, CDR1 is SGHTA, CDR2 FQGNSA. Sequenced here: peripheral blood mononuclear cells (PBMCs), sampled before the second cycle of nivolumab. This sequence was found in a human donor with classical Hodgkin lymphoma. The rearrangement joins TRBV7-2 to TRBJ2-1; tentative D call: TRBD2 (5 bases). Here the CDR3 reads CASSSNPGTYNEQFF. Here the CDR3 DNA reads TGTGCCAGCAGCTCCAATCCGGGGACCTACAATGAGCAGTTCTTC. The full variable domain, completed using reference TRBV7-2 and TRBJ2-1, is GAGVSQSPSNKVTEKGKDVELRCDPISGHTALYWYRQSLGQGLEFLIYFQGNSAPDKSGLPSDRFSAERTGGSVSTLTIQRTQQEDSAVYLCASSSNPGTYNEQFFGPGTRLTVL.